This TCR beta chain was found in a study of blood T cell repertoires in COVID-19. On the study more broadly: COVID-19 samples, acute and convalescent, were from the United States, Italy and Spain.

Seattle patients were enrolled during active infection and followed longitudinally. Per the germline V gene, CDR1 is LGHNA and CDR2 is YNFKEQ. The CDR3 is made up of 17 amino acids. V lost 1 base and J lost 5; bases outside the gene matches: 10. The assay was immunoSEQ multiplex PCR, and TCRdb's table has in-frame clones only and misses some. This table holds under 350,000 clones, 80% to 95% found once. The source material was peripheral blood. The chain recombines TRBV4-2 with TRBJ2-3; 9 bases agree with TRBD2. The TCR sequence derives from a woman aged 25 to 45 with COVID-19, enrolled during active disease. The CDR3 DNA sequence: TGTGCCAGCAGCCAAGTTATAGGGGCGGGAGGGAAAGATACGCAGTATTTT. Protein product: CASSQVIGAGGKDTQYF.